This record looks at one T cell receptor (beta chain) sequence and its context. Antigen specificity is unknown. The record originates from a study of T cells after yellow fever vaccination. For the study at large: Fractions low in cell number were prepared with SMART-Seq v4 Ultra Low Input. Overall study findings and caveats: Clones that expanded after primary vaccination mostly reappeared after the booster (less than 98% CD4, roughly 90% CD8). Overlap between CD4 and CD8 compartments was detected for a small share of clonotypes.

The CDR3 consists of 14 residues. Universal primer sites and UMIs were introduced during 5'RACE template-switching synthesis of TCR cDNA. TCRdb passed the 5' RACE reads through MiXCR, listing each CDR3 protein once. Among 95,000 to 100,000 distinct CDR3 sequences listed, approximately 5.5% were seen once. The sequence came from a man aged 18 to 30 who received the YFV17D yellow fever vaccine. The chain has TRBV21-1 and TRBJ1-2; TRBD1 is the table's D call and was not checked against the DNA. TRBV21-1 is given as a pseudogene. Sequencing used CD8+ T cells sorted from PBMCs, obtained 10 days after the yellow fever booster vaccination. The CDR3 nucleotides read TGTGCCAGCAGCGCGGGACCACAGGGGGAAGGCTACACCTTC. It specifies CASSAGPQGEGYTF.